The 28 T cell receptor beta chains listed next were all sequenced from one sample in a study of cytomegalovirus exposure and HLA in healthy donors. The PCR was carried out with 60 Vbeta primers and 13 Jbeta primers. This table comes from immunoSEQ multiplex PCR, and its TCRdb copy is limited to in-frame clones, with some not included. The top ten clones hold roughly 4.5% of a sample with about 150,000 clones, approximately 79% of them seen once. What was sequenced was PBMCs. The receptors originated from a man between 18 and 29 years old in good health and CMV-seropositive.

The gene calls are TRBV4-2 and TRBJ1-1; the match to TRBD1 covers 10 bases. Trimming at V came to 4 bases and at J to 0 bases, leaving 2 bases not matched to a gene. The CDR3 contains 15 residues. Germline CDR1 LGHNA, CDR2 YNFKEQ. CDR3: CASSPGTGVNTEAFF. As DNA, the CDR3 is TGTGCCAGCAGCCCGGGGACAGGGGTGAACACTGAAGCTTTCTTT.

The chain recombines TRBV6-5 with TRBJ1-4; 9 bases are a match to TRBD1. CDR3 length: 14 amino acids. The trim removed 4 bases at V and 5 bases at J, leaving 2 bases unmatched. Germline V gene data show CDR1 as MNHEY and CDR2 as SVGAGI. In DNA form, the CDR3 reads TGTGCCAGCAGTTTTGACAGGGGGAATGAAAAACTGTTTTTT. This codes for CASSFDRGNEKLFF.

This clone has a single count. The gene calls are TRBV5-1 and TRBJ2-5; D not resolved. This CDR3 has 14 amino acids. Trimming removed 0 bases at V and 1 base at J, with 7 bases between. CDR1 is SGHRS and CDR2 is YFSETQ in the germline V gene. In nucleotides, the CDR3 is TGCGCCAGCAGCTTGGGAACAGCCCAAGAGACCCAGTACTTC. This sequence encodes CASSLGTAQETQYF. Combining the CDR3 with reference TRBV5-1 and TRBJ2-5 gives the whole variable domain KAGVTQTPRYLIKTRGQQVTLSCSPISGHRSVSWYQQTPGQGLQFLFEYFSETQRNKGNFPGRFSGRQFSNSRSEMNVSTLELGDSALYLCASSLGTAQETQYFGPGTRLLVL.

This chain joins TRBV6-1 and TRBJ2-1; no definite D call. The CDR3 totals 14 residues. The V end lost 6 bases, the J end lost 5 bases, and 14 bases lay between the germline ends. Germline loops: CDR1 MNHNS, CDR2 SASEGT. For the CDR3, the DNA is TGTGCCAGCAGAATGGGCAGAGTTAACAATGAGCAGTTCTTC. This sequence encodes CASRMGRVNNEQFF.

The chain links TRBV14 to TRBJ2-7; 7 nucleotides match TRBD1. In germline, CDR1 is SGHDN, CDR2 FVKESK. The CDR3 extends over 14 amino acids. With 4 bases clipped from V and 4 bases from J, the junction kept 7 bases outside the gene matches. Here the CDR3 DNA reads TGTGCCAGCAGCCCCTGGGACAGCCTATACGAGCAGTACTTC. Its translation is CASSPWDSLYEQYF.

This chain joins TRBV7-2 and TRBJ2-7; 8 bases agree with TRBD2. The CDR3 is 17 residues long. With V trimmed by 2 bases and J by 0 bases, 9 bases remained unmatched. Germline loops: CDR1 SGHTA, CDR2 FQGNSA. The CDR3 sequence is CASSLNPSSGSSYEQYF. CDR3 in DNA: TGTGCCAGCAGCTTAAACCCATCTAGCGGGTCCTCCTACGAGCAGTACTTC.

This clone has a handful of counts. This chain uses TRBV27 with TRBJ2-5; 8 bases fit TRBD2. After removal of 0 bases from V and 6 bases from J, the junction contained 18 bases not matched to a gene. CDR1 is MNHEY, CDR2 SMNVEV, per germline (reference sequence). CDR3 length: 19 residues. The CDR3 region has the DNA TGTGCCAGCAGTTTATCGAGTGCGGGGGGCCGATTTGGAAAAAAGACCCAGTACTTC. Translating gives CASSLSSAGGRFGKKTQYF.

The genes are TRBV15 and TRBJ1-4, with D unclear. V was trimmed by 8 bases and J by 4 bases, leaving 11 bases between them. The CDR3 runs 13 residues. Germline V gene lookup returns CDR1 LNHNV and CDR2 YYDKDF (reference sequence). The CDR3 DNA reads TGTGCCACCTGGAGACCGAATAATGAAAAACTGTTTTTT. It is translated as CATWRPNNEKLFF.

V is TRBV7-3 and J is TRBJ2-3; 14 nucleotides line up with TRBD2. J lost 5 bases, V lost 2 bases, and 3 bases had no gene match. This CDR3 has 16 residues. Germline V gene sequence: CDR1 SGHTA, CDR2 FQGTGA. CDR3 nucleotide sequence: TGTGCCAGCAGCTTAGGGACTAGCGGGAGTGTAGATACGCAGTATTTT. This codes for CASSLGTSGSVDTQYF.

V is TRBV29-1 and J is TRBJ1-2, with TRBD1 identical over 7 bases. V lost 6 bases to trimming and J lost 10 bases; unmatched junction nucleotides: 14. The germline CDR1 and CDR2 sequences are SQVTM and ANQGSEA. The CDR3 is 13 residues long. In DNA form, the CDR3 reads TGCAGCGTCCTATTCAGACAGGGCGCAACCTACACCTTC. Encoded protein: CSVLFRQGATYTF.

Notes on this clone: The junction does not match germline at one end; this may be a read error. The chain recombines TRBV7-7 with TRBJ2-1, with a weak D call TRBD1 (7 bases). This CDR3 spans 15 amino acids. Germline CDR1 is SSHAT and CDR2 is FNYEAQ (reference sequence). The CDR3 is CASSSGQVVSGEQFF. The CDR3 DNA reads TGTGCTAGCAGCTCTGGACAGGTGGTTAGCGGTGAGCAGTTCTTC.

The table lists this clone with a few counts. The V call is TRBV6-6, the J call TRBJ2-1; 8 bases agree with TRBD1. The length of the CDR3 is 13 residues. Trimming cost V 7 bases and J 5 bases; bases outside gene matches: 4. Germline CDR1 reads MNHNY; CDR2 reads SVGAGI (reference sequence). This CDR3 reads CASIRTGNNEQFF. CDR3 nucleotides: TGTGCCAGCATAAGGACAGGGAACAATGAGCAGTTCTTC.

V gene TRBV30 combines with J gene TRBJ1-5; perhaps TRBD1 as D (6 bases). Trimming shortened V by 4 bases and J by 2 bases, and 15 bases separated the two germline ends. Germline V gives CDR1 GTSNPN, CDR2 SVGIG (reference sequence). This CDR3 is built from 15 residues. CDR3 region: CAWTGGAPGNQPQHF. CDR3 coding DNA: TGTGCCTGGACGGGGGGCGCGCCTGGCAATCAGCCCCAGCATTTT.

This chain joins TRBV4-3 and TRBJ2-2, with TRBD1 matching over 7 bases. The trim removed 3 bases at V and 0 bases at J, leaving 4 bases unmatched. This CDR3 spans 16 amino acids. Germline values: CDR1 LGHNA, CDR2 YSLEER. The CDR3 spells CASSQDTGANTGELFF. The CDR3 DNA follows: TGCGCCAGCAGCCAGGACACAGGGGCGAACACCGGGGAGCTGTTTTTT.

V is TRBV9 and J is TRBJ2-1, with TRBD2 matching over 7 bases. V dropped 4 bases and J dropped 6; count of bases not matched to a gene: 7. The CDR3 covers 14 residues. CDR1 is SGDLS, CDR2 YYNGEE, per germline. The CDR3 is CASSTRLAPNEQFF. In DNA form, the CDR3 reads TGTGCCAGCAGCACCCGACTAGCCCCCAATGAGCAGTTCTTC.

This chain links TRBV13 with TRBJ2-6, with D hard to call. CDR3 length equals 15 residues. Germline lookup yields CDR1 PRHDT and CDR2 FYEKMQ (reference sequence). V lost 5 bases to trimming and J lost 1 base, with 9 bases between them. CDR3: CASSPSPSGANVLTF. Here the CDR3 DNA reads TGTGCCAGCAGCCCTTCCCCTTCTGGGGCCAACGTCCTGACTTTC.

The chain uses TRBV29-1 and TRBJ2-5; TRBD1 matches 9 bases. Germline CDR1 is SQVTM and CDR2 is ANQGSEA. The trim removed 7 bases at V and 4 bases at J, leaving 7 bases unmatched. The CDR3 loop spans 13 amino acids. The CDR3 reads CSARGQGRETQYF. The CDR3 nucleotides read TGCAGCGCCCGTGGACAGGGGAGAGAGACCCAGTACTTC.

The V gene is TRBV15, the J gene TRBJ1-2; TRBD1 agrees at 7 bases. CDR3 size: 14 residues. V lost 0 bases, J lost 6 bases, and 4 bases stayed unmatched. Germline CDR1 reads LNHNV; CDR2 reads YYDKDF (reference sequence). In nucleotides, the CDR3 is TGTGCCACCAGCAGAGACCGGGACAGAGATGGCTACACCTTC. This translates into CATSRDRDRDGYTF. The whole variable domain, remainder taken from reference TRBV15 and TRBJ1-2, is DAMVIQNPRYQVTQFGKPVTLSCSQTLNHNVMYWYQQKSSQAPKLLFHYYDKDFNNEADTPDNFQSRRPNTSFCFLDIRSPGLGDTAMYLCATSRDRDRDGYTFGSGTRLTVV.

V is TRBV5-4 and J is TRBJ2-7; 9 positions agree with TRBD1. Germline CDR1 reads SGHNT; CDR2 reads YYREEE (reference sequence). This CDR3 comprises 14 residues. Germline trimming cut 0 bases from V and 4 bases from J; bases unmatched to any gene: 2. This CDR3 is CASSLDRGQYEQYF. The CDR3 DNA sequence: TGTGCCAGCAGCTTGGACAGGGGGCAGTACGAGCAGTACTTC. The variable domain in full, with the rest retrieved from reference TRBV5-4 and TRBJ2-7, is ETGVTQSPTHLIKTRGQQVTLRCSSQSGHNTVSWYQQALGQGPQFIFQYYREEENGRGNFPPRFSGLQFPNYSSELNVNALELDDSALYLCASSLDRGQYEQYFGPGTRLTVT.

This chain uses TRBV27 with TRBJ2-7; 9 bases agree with TRBD2. The CDR3 covers 14 residues. The V and J ends lost 6 bases and 3 bases, in that order; junction bases with no gene match: 6. Germline V gene sequence: CDR1 MNHEY, CDR2 SMNVEV (reference sequence). The CDR3 bases are TGTGCCAGCAGAGATAGCGGGAGTCACTACGAGCAGTACTTC. This sequence encodes CASRDSGSHYEQYF.

The rearrangement links TRBV4-3 to TRBJ1-2; tentative D call: TRBD1 (5 bases). Germline values: CDR1 LGHNA, CDR2 YSLEER. The CDR3 has 16 amino acids. The ends were cut back, 1 base at V and 1 base at J, with 13 bases in the middle. The CDR3 region is CASSQGAGHYNYGYTF. Here the CDR3 DNA reads TGCGCCAGCAGCCAAGGGGCAGGGCACTATAACTATGGCTACACCTTC.

The J gene is TRBJ1-1, the V gene TRBV5-1, with 10 bases fitting TRBD1. Losses at the gene ends were 4 bases for V and 5 bases for J; bases not matched to a gene: 14. Germline CDR1 SGHRS, CDR2 YFSETQ. CDR3 length: 17 residues. CDR3 amino acids: CASSTGTGDWGGTEAFF. For the CDR3, the DNA is TGCGCCAGCAGCACCGGGACAGGGGACTGGGGGGGGACTGAAGCTTTCTTT.

This clone was detected only a few times. The chain couples TRBV28 to TRBJ2-5, with 13 bases fitting TRBD2. Germline V gene data show CDR1 as MDHEN and CDR2 as SYDVKM. The CDR3 is 14 residues long. The V gene end was trimmed by 7 bases and the J gene end by 5 bases; junction bases not matched to a gene: 4. The CDR3 here is CASTTSGGWETQYF. The CDR3 DNA is TGTGCCAGCACGACTAGCGGGGGGTGGGAGACCCAGTACTTC.

This chain links TRBV2 with TRBJ2-1; the match to TRBD2 covers 7 bases. The CDR3 loop spans 15 amino acids. Looked up from germline, CDR1 is SNHLY and CDR2 is FYNNEI. V shed 6 bases and J 0 bases; nucleotides not matched to a gene: 5. CDR3: CASRELASSYNEQFF. The CDR3 region has the DNA TGTGCCAGCAGGGAACTAGCGAGCTCCTACAATGAGCAGTTCTTC. The whole variable domain, remainder taken from reference TRBV2 and TRBJ2-1, is EPEVTQTPSHQVTQMGQEVILRCVPISNHLYFYWYRQILGQKVEFLVSFYNNEISEKSEIFDDQFSVERPDGSNFTLKIRSTKLEDSAMYFCASRELASSYNEQFFGPGTRLTVL.

This chain joins TRBV27 and TRBJ2-1; TRBD2 matches 10 bases. The V gene end was trimmed by 4 bases and the J gene end by 2 bases; junction bases not matched to a gene: 8. This CDR3 has 17 residues. The V gene's germline CDR1 is MNHEY and CDR2 SMNVEV (reference sequence). The CDR3 reads CASSSSSGSLTYNEQFF. The CDR3 DNA sequence: TGTGCCAGCAGTTCGTCTAGCGGGAGTCTTACCTACAATGAGCAGTTCTTC.

V gene TRBV7-3 combines with J gene TRBJ2-5, with 9 nucleotides matching TRBD2. CDR1 SGHTA and CDR2 FQGTGA come from the germline V gene. There are 14 residues in the CDR3. The ends lost 5 bases at V and 3 bases at J; junction bases unmatched: 4. The chain's CDR3 is CASSRGLAKETQYF. In DNA, the CDR3 is TGTGCCAGCAGCCGCGGACTAGCGAAAGAGACCCAGTACTTC.

This chain uses TRBV15 with TRBJ2-1, with no clear D. The CDR3 totals 14 residues. Germline assignment: CDR1 LNHNV and CDR2 YYDKDF (reference sequence). Trimming removed 0 bases from V and 5 bases from J, with 8 bases in between. The CDR3 sequence is CATSRDLTDNEQFF. For the CDR3, the DNA is TGTGCCACCAGCAGAGACCTCACGGACAATGAGCAGTTCTTC.

V and J are TRBV19 and TRBJ1-1; D is perhaps TRBD1 (6 bases). V lost 7 bases and J lost 4, with 16 bases in between. Germline CDR1 is LNHDA and CDR2 is SQIVND (reference sequence). The CDR3 extends over 14 amino acids. Written as DNA, the CDR3 is TGTGCCAGTAACCCGGGGGGCCAGGGCACTGAAGCTTTCTTT. Amino acids: CASNPGGQGTEAFF.